The present T cell receptor beta chain was sequenced within a study of T and B cells in COVID-19 patients. In its sample, this clonotype was seen once. Per the germline V gene, CDR1 is DFQATT and CDR2 is SNEGSKA (reference sequence). V lost 5 bases to trimming and J lost 3 bases, with 17 bases between them. The CDR3 totals 15 residues. BIOMED2 TRB-A/B primer pools were used in multiplex TRB PCR. TCRdb fed the multiplex PCR reads into MiXCR, producing one record per CDR3 protein. The data contain around 15,000 distinct CDR3 sequences, 28% of them singletons. From blood, about 240-500 ng of genomic DNA served as TRB template.

The specimen was blood. The V call is TRBV20-1, the J call TRBJ2-1, with D tentatively TRBD2 (6 bases). This TCR derives from a human donor who had recovered from COVID-19. DNA for the CDR3: TGCAGTGCTCCGAGTCGGGAGTCGGGCTACAATGAGCAGTTCTTC. This translates into CSAPSRESGYNEQFF.